This section outlines one T cell receptor beta chain sequence together with its context. This sample was taken from a study of blood T cell repertoires in COVID-19. Across the whole study: Acute and convalescent COVID-19 samples came from the United States, Italy and Spain. T cells, B-cell-depleted T cells, or PBMCs provided the cDNA or gDNA that served as material.

V gave up 5 bases and J gave up 2 bases; unmatched junction bases: 4. The germline V gene has CDR1 SGHTA and CDR2 FQGNSA. This CDR3 has 15 residues. Original analysis: By means of reference gene primer amplification, nucleated cell counts were estimated. Here immunoSEQ multiplex PCR was the method, and the copy in TCRdb shows in-frame clones only, minus some. V and J calls and clone size come straight from that table; D and trimming were deduced from the DNA. Seen here are 150,000 to 200,000 clones, about 91% observed once, and the top ten hold around 1.5%. The chain joins TRBV7-2 to TRBJ2-7, with 12 positions matching TRBD2. Source material: peripheral blood. This TCR came from a woman between 50 and 59 years old with acute or convalescent COVID-19. CDR3 residues: CASSPLAGGPYEQYF. CDR3 DNA: TGTGCCAGCAGCCCCCTAGCGGGGGGGCCCTACGAGCAGTACTTC. Complete variable domain (other parts from reference TRBV7-2 and TRBJ2-7): GAGVSQSPSNKVTEKGKDVELRCDPISGHTALYWYRQSLGQGLEFLIYFQGNSAPDKSGLPSDRFSAERTGGSVSTLTIQRTQQEDSAVYLCASSPLAGGPYEQYFGPGTRLTVT.